The source of this T cell receptor (beta chain) is a study of T cells in Graves' hyperthyroidism and ophthalmopathy (dated by TCRdb to between 2017 and 2020). The study in broad terms: Peripheral blood samples were taken at initial diagnosis, before any treatment was given. TCR V-J signatures able to tell the groups apart were searched for in a discovery cohort of 95 to 100 patients, of whom around 43 had Graves' ophthalmopathy and 55 to 65 had stable Graves' hyperthyroidism. In addition, the study compared T-cell repertoires in thyroid tissue and in blood from five to seven Graves' hyperthyroidism patients. Prospective prediction of ophthalmopathy was tested in an independent validation cohort consisting of some 19 hyperthyroidism patients and approximately 16 patients who later progressed to ophthalmopathy. TCR Vbeta CDR3 sequencing of roughly 140 peripheral blood samples (more than 40 ophthalmopathy, 75 or so hyperthyroidism and 17 progressor patients) is reported in the paper. The 100 discovery patients were randomly split 7:3 into training and test sets. After blood sampling, hyperthyroidism patients were treated with methimazole at a starting dose of 30 mg daily, and ophthalmopathy patients were treated with high-dose intravenous methylprednisolone.

Stable Graves' hyperthyroidism was defined as no progression to ophthalmopathy during 18 months of follow-up. Hyperthyroidism patients were aged 18 to 65 years and newly diagnosed, with disease duration of less than 2 months. Patients with uncontrolled infections, other autoimmune diseases, pregnancy or lactation were excluded. Diagnoses were based on clinical symptoms, serum thyroxine and TRAb, thyroid ultrasound and orbital computed tomography. PBMCs were separated from around 9.1 ml of fresh peripheral blood using Ficoll-Paque density gradient centrifugation. Total RNA was extracted using Trizol reagent, and RNA quality was assessed on an Agilent 2100 Bioanalyzer. Of note for this clonotype: Its antigen is still unknown. The input lacks base qualities; no much larger clone sits a single base away.

The TCR beta CDR3 regions were amplified from the RNA transcripts. For the first round of RT-PCR on the TCR CDR3, the HTBI primer set was used together with the Qiagen OneStep RT-PCR kit. The libraries were constructed in a second round of multiplex PCR and then size-selected and purified. Sequencing of the libraries was done on an Illumina HiSeq2000 using paired-end 100 bp reads. In the authors' own workflow: Raw data were processed with SOAPnuke, discarding reads with adapters, uncalled bases, mean Phred below 15, or no exact constant-primer or identifier match. COPE v1.2.5 was used to merge the high-quality paired reads, and each unique nucleotide sequence was defined as a clonotype. MiTCR v1.1 was used to align clonotypes to the IMGT TRBV, TRBD and TRBJ reference segments. The analysis was restricted to V-J combinations with a frequency above 0.0001, which together covered just over 99% of the repertoires. The TCS score was defined as the ratio of F50 (clonal expansion) to E x V (chaos), calculated using BLOSUM62-based TCRdist between CDR3 peptides within each V-J. Welch's t-statistics and random forest reduced 450 to 600 V-J features to about 12, which were used in a naive Bayes classifier (R e1071). The public reads were reprocessed in TCRdb via fastp at Q25 and MiXCR, keeping in-frame beta chains. Each record represents a unique CDR3 protein, reported with the most common genes and DNA among its rows. The V and J calls here are based on TCRdb, not the publication. Present in this sample are about 740,000 distinct CDR3 sequences, around 15% of which were seen just once. Jointly, the top ten make up approximately 10% of the sample.

What the authors observed across the whole study: In validation, the model predicted progression to ophthalmopathy a median of roughly 6.2 months before onset, with about 67% sensitivity and around 76% specificity. Sample size was not statistically predetermined, and blinding of investigators to group allocation was not performed. In cross-validation, a model built on a 13 V-J signature told ophthalmopathy apart from stable hyperthyroidism with roughly 87% sensitivity and around 83% specificity, and in testing the same model reached 80%/75%. Most expanded thyroid clonotypes (frequency above 0.001) were also found in blood, which suggests that blood repertoires may mirror thyroid immune responses.

V has 5 bases trimmed and J has 8 bases trimmed; junction bases matching no gene number 10. Taken from cysteine to phenylalanine, the CDR3 has 15 residues. Only CDR3 DNA remains: 45 bases, in frame from the first base. According to the germline V gene (reference sequence), CDR1 reads DFQATT and CDR2 reads SNEGSKA. The origin of this receptor is a woman in her late teens or twenties with Graves' hyperthyroidism. Recombination linked TRBV20-1 to TRBJ2-1; TRBD2 agrees with 12 junctional bases. Sequenced: blood. The CDR3 is CSAEYELAGGHEQFF. The DNA sequence is given as TGCAGTGCTGAATATGAACTAGCGGGAGGTCATGAGCAGTTCTTC.